This is a list of T cell receptor beta chains from one sample in a study of blood T cell repertoires in COVID-19. The repertoire was sequenced with immunoSEQ multiplex PCR; TCRdb's copy has only in-frame clones and lacks some. The sample has over 150,000 clones, roughly 84% seen once. Sample: peripheral blood. These receptors came from a man in his sixties with COVID-19, enrolled during active disease. The conserved cysteine and the conserved F or W are not part of the CDR3 here. Part of the rows lack a size; the others show once, few, many or a class for expanded clones.

V gene: TRBV12-3/TRBV12-4; J gene: TRBJ2-5; clone size: NA; CDR3 protein: ASSPRETQY
V gene: TRBV3-1/TRBV3-2; J gene: TRBJ2-3; clone size: NA; CDR3 protein: ASSQYGRDRTDTQY
V gene: TRBV2; J gene: TRBJ1-1; clone size: NA; CDR3 protein: ASSKRQGSGTEAF
V gene: TRBV19; J gene: TRBJ2-3; clone size: few; CDR3 protein: ASRRTGGADTQY
V gene: TRBV4-2; J gene: TRBJ1-6; clone size: few; CDR3 protein: ASSQGLRSNSPLH
V gene: TRBV7-2; J gene: TRBJ2-7; clone size: NA; CDR3 protein: ASSLRDNPSYEQY
V gene: TRBV2; J gene: TRBJ1-3; clone size: NA; CDR3 protein: ASIIPGAGNTIY
V gene: TRBV14; J gene: TRBJ1-6; clone size: few; CDR3 protein: ASSPDRANGSPLH
V gene: TRBV2; J gene: TRBJ1-4; clone size: NA; CDR3 protein: ASTWSRFDNEKLF
V gene: TRBV2; J gene: TRBJ2-1; clone size: NA; CDR3 protein: ASRKEQGRAYNEQF
V gene: TRBV29-1; J gene: TRBJ2-1; clone size: NA; CDR3 protein: SVAQDYNEQF
V gene: TRBV18; J gene: TRBJ2-6; clone size: NA; CDR3 protein: ASSPSTTGSSGANVLT
V gene: TRBV19; J gene: TRBJ2-1; clone size: NA; CDR3 protein: ASTSPGGPYNEQF
V gene: TRBV7-3; J gene: TRBJ2-1; clone size: NA; CDR3 protein: ASSLTAAGSYNEQF
V gene: TRBV6-2/TRBV6-3; J gene: TRBJ1-1; clone size: NA; CDR3 protein: ASSYINTEAF
V gene: TRBV6-1; J gene: TRBJ1-2; clone size: NA; CDR3 protein: ASSEEGLGRYGYT
V gene: TRBV7-2; J gene: TRBJ2-5; clone size: once; CDR3 protein: ASSLALAGSGAQY
V gene: TRBV7-9; J gene: TRBJ1-1; clone size: NA; CDR3 protein: ASSRRGRFSEAF
V gene: TRBV6-6; J gene: TRBJ2-7; clone size: NA; CDR3 protein: ASSPPRDWRGPYEQY
V gene: TRBV18; J gene: TRBJ2-1; clone size: NA; CDR3 protein: ASSPPTLAVSSYNEQF
V gene: TRBV6-5; J gene: TRBJ1-5; clone size: NA; CDR3 protein: ASSRDRDDQPQH
V gene: TRBV6-6; J gene: TRBJ1-3; clone size: once; CDR3 protein: ASSTGQGAGNTIY
V gene: TRBV6-5; J gene: TRBJ1-5; clone size: NA; CDR3 protein: ATMTDSNQPQH
V gene: TRBV7-9; J gene: TRBJ2-7; clone size: few; CDR3 protein: ASSFLTTQQY
V gene: TRBV7-8; J gene: TRBJ1-3; clone size: NA; CDR3 protein: ASSLDAGGGNTIY